One sample yielded the 18 T cell receptor beta chains listed below, sequenced in a study of early T cells in non-severe SARS-CoV-2 infection. TCRdb used MiXCR to reprocess the 5' RACE reads, holding one entry per CDR3 protein. This table holds approximately 120,000 distinct CDR3 sequences, 14% to 15% found once. Source material: whole blood. Receptors were obtained from an adult who was a healthcare worker with PCR-confirmed SARS-CoV-2 infection or an uninfected control (not recorded which).

There are many counts of this clonotype. The chain recombines TRBV10-3 with TRBJ2-2; D is unresolved. This CDR3 has 15 residues. The germline gives CDR1 ENHRY, CDR2 SYGVKD. V was trimmed by 2 bases and J by 1 base, leaving 8 bases between them. The CDR3 reads CAISEVGKNTGELFF. The CDR3 region has the DNA TGTGCCATCAGTGAGGTCGGCAAGAACACCGGGGAGCTGTTTTTT.

The rearrangement links TRBV12-3 or TRBV12-4 to TRBJ1-5; TRBD1 might be the D (5 bases). Trimming removed 6 bases from V and 2 bases from J, with 14 bases in between. The CDR3 runs 15 residues. In nucleotides, the CDR3 is TGTGCCAGCAGGGGACTCCATGGGGGCAATCAGCCCCAGCATTTT. It codes for CASRGLHGGNQPQHF.

This sequence joins TRBV5-1 and TRBJ1-4; D call uncertain. Trimming pared 0 bases from V and 5 bases from J, leaving 11 bases between. Germline V gene lookup returns CDR1 SGHRS and CDR2 YFSETQ. The CDR3 sequence is 15 residues long. In DNA, the CDR3 is TGCGCCAGCAGCTTGGCGAGCTTACGAAATGAAAAACTGTTTTTT. The encoded protein is CASSLASLRNEKLFF.

This clonotype has more than one count but fewer than ten. This CDR3 reads CSATTGLNTEAFF. The CDR3 bases are TGCAGTGCTACGACAGGGCTGAACACTGAAGCTTTCTTT. The chain uses TRBV20-1 and TRBJ1-1; 7 positions agree with TRBD1. The germline CDR1 and CDR2 sequences are DFQATT and SNEGSKA (reference sequence). V was pared by 4 bases and J by 0 bases, with 2 bases of the junction left unmatched. The CDR3 runs to 13 residues.

In its sample, this clonotype was seen many times. This chain joins TRBV5-1 and TRBJ2-1, with D uncertain. V dropped 0 bases and J dropped 3 bases, with 13 bases sitting between them. CDR3 length equals 16 residues. In germline, CDR1 is SGHRS, CDR2 YFSETQ. The CDR3 here is CASSLAMATYYNEQFF. For the CDR3, the DNA is TGCGCCAGCAGCTTGGCCATGGCGACTTACTACAATGAGCAGTTCTTC.

This clonotype was counted many times. The chain combines TRBV18 with TRBJ2-7; D tentatively fits TRBD1 or TRBD2 (5 bases each). The ends were cut back, 6 bases at V and 1 base at J, with 13 bases in the middle. The CDR3 runs 14 residues. CDR1 is KGHSH, CDR2 LQKENI, per germline. CDR3 bases: TGTGCCAGCTCCCCGGGGCAGAATTCCTACGAGCAGTACTTC. Amino acids: CASSPGQNSYEQYF. Full variable domain (remainder filled in from reference TRBV18 and TRBJ2-7): NAGVMQNPRHLVRRRGQEARLRCSPMKGHSHVYWYRQLPEEGLKFMVYLQKENIIDESGMPKERFSAEFPKEGPSILRIQQVVRGDSAAYFCASSPGQNSYEQYFGPGTRLTVT.

The V and J genes are TRBV7-6 and TRBJ1-5; tentative D call: TRBD1 (6 bases). The CDR3 runs to 13 residues. Germline V gene lookup returns CDR1 SGHVS and CDR2 FNYEAQ. Trimming took off 5 bases at V and 7 bases at J, with 12 bases between the two ends. CDR3 coding DNA: TGTGCCAGCAGCCCCGCCAGGGGCCAGCCCCAGCATTTT. Amino acid sequence: CASSPARGQPQHF.

This clonotype has a count of ten or more. The CDR3 DNA is TGTGCCTGGACGGACAGGGTTGGCAATCAGCCCCAGCATTTT. Translating it yields CAWTDRVGNQPQHF. This chain joins TRBV30 and TRBJ1-5, with 8 nucleotides matching TRBD1. With 4 bases clipped from V and 2 bases from J, the junction kept 4 bases outside the gene matches. The CDR3 sequence is 14 residues long. From germline, CDR1 is GTSNPN and CDR2 SVGIG (reference sequence).

The table lists this clonotype with a few counts. The chain has TRBV29-1 and TRBJ2-5; D remains unclear. This CDR3 spans 13 amino acids. Germline CDR1 and CDR2: SQVTM and ANQGSEA. Trimming removed 4 bases from V and 2 bases from J, with 11 bases in between. The CDR3 DNA sequence: TGCAGCGTTGCCTATGGATCTCAAGAGACCCAGTACTTC. Translating gives CSVAYGSQETQYF.

The J gene is TRBJ2-1, the V gene TRBV12-3 or TRBV12-4; 13 bases map to TRBD2. The V and J ends lost 5 bases and 2 bases, in that order; junction bases with no gene match: 3. This CDR3 is built from 16 residues. CDR3 amino acids: CASSLGLAGPYNEQFF. CDR3 DNA: TGTGCCAGCAGTCTGGGACTAGCGGGGCCCTACAATGAGCAGTTCTTC.

This clonotype has just a few counts. J is TRBJ2-4 and V is TRBV7-9; tentatively, D is TRBD2 (5 bases). Germline V gene lookup returns CDR1 SEHNR and CDR2 FQNEAQ (reference sequence). CDR3 length: 16 amino acids. V was shortened by 1 base and J by 1 base, with 11 bases between the two germline ends. CDR3 in amino acids: CASSLVQWTAKNIQYF. In nucleotides, the CDR3 is TGTGCCAGCAGCTTAGTCCAATGGACTGCCAAAAACATTCAGTACTTC.

This clonotype was counted between two and nine times. This rearrangement joins TRBV29-1 to TRBJ2-1, with 13 nucleotides matching TRBD2. The junction had 9 bases not matched to a gene; V was cut back by 4 bases and J by 6 bases. The CDR3 is 16 residues long. Germline loops: CDR1 SQVTM, CDR2 ANQGSEA. CDR3 nucleotide sequence: TGCAGCGTTGGGGGGCCCGGGACTAGCGGGGTCAATGAGCAGTTCTTC. Translated, it gives CSVGGPGTSGVNEQFF.

This CDR3 reads CASREGVRGETQYF. DNA of the CDR3: TGCGCCAGCAGAGAAGGTGTTAGGGGAGAGACCCAGTACTTC. J is TRBJ2-5 and V is TRBV4-1; the D gene is possibly TRBD1 (5 bases). This CDR3 is built from 14 residues. V was pared by 6 bases and J by 4 bases, with 15 bases between. Germline CDR1 and CDR2: MGHRA and YSYEKL.

V is TRBV27 and J is TRBJ2-7; TRBD1 aligns across 8 bases. V lost 8 bases to trimming and J lost 3 bases; unmatched junction nucleotides: 9. CDR1 MNHEY and CDR2 SMNVEV come from the germline V gene (reference sequence). The CDR3 consists of 14 residues. The CDR3 reads CASGRAGGFYEQYF. The CDR3 DNA reads as TGTGCCAGCGGCCGTGCAGGGGGCTTCTACGAGCAGTACTTC.

This chain links TRBV18 with TRBJ2-7; D perhaps matches TRBD1 (6 bases). V lost 0 bases, J lost 3 bases, and 9 bases lay in between. This CDR3 is 14 amino acids long. Germline loops: CDR1 KGHSH, CDR2 LQKENI. CDR3 bases: TGTGCCAGCTCACCACCGGGACACATCTACGAGCAGTACTTC. It is translated as CASSPPGHIYEQYF.

This clonotype was observed at least ten times. V and J are TRBV6-2 or TRBV6-3 and TRBJ1-1; possibly TRBD1 for D (6 bases). Trimming removed 7 bases from V and 8 bases from J, with 14 bases in between. CDR1 is MNHEY, CDR2 SVGEGT, per germline. CDR3 length equals 12 residues. This CDR3 reads CASTSSGVEAFF. The CDR3 DNA sequence: TGTGCCAGCACTTCATCAGGGGTCGAAGCTTTCTTT.

This clonotype was seen a few times. The rearrangement links TRBV12-5 to TRBJ2-1; no reliable D call. This CDR3 is built from 13 residues. Trimming shortened V by 6 bases and J by 13 bases, and 19 bases separated the two germline ends. Germline loops: CDR1 LGHNT, CDR2 FRNRAP. CDR3 protein: CASGSGPLFPQFF. In DNA, the CDR3 is TGTGCTAGTGGATCCGGGCCCCTCTTCCCCCAGTTCTTC.

The genes are TRBV3-1 and TRBJ2-7; 9 bases match TRBD1. Per germline, CDR1 LGHDT and CDR2 YNNKEL (reference sequence). The V gene end was trimmed by 1 base and the J gene end by 9 bases; junction bases not matched to a gene: 13. This CDR3 spans 16 amino acids. Here the CDR3 reads CASSQAAGTGSFGQYF. In DNA, the CDR3 is TGTGCCAGCAGCCAAGCCGCCGGGACAGGGAGTTTTGGGCAGTACTTC.